A selection of T cell receptor beta chains follows, all from one sample in a study of T cell repertoires in cytomegalovirus infection. Their antigens are not known. TCRdb re-called the reads through MiXCR, storing one row per CDR3 protein. The sample records 450,000 to 650,000 distinct CDR3 sequences, over 35% being singletons. Sequences were derived from cultured PBMCs, sampled from culture after CMV antigen stimulation. The receptor source for this set is a human donor in good health (CMV status not recorded). Some clones in this sample may be carry-over from other donors' samples. Each CDR3 is given with its conserved first and last residue. D genes are given only for firm matches. Expanded clones are given a class, and other clones once, few, many or no size at all.

D gene,J gene,clone size,V gene,CDR3 length,CDR3 protein,CDR3 DNA
TRBD2,TRBJ2-7,.,TRBV29-1,14,CSVAGGRTSYEQYF,TGCAGCGTTGCAGGCGGGAGGACCTCGTACGAGCAGTACTTC
TRBD2,TRBJ2-5,many,TRBV7-2,15,CASSFGAGAGETQYF,TGTGCCAGCAGCTTTGGAGCGGGGGCCGGAGAGACCCAGTACTTC
.,TRBJ1-2,.,TRBV5-1,17,CASSAKGRERGQVGYTF,TGCGCCAGCAGTGCGAAGGGCAGGGAGAGGGGCCAGGTTGGCTACACCTTC
TRBD1,TRBJ1-5,.,TRBV7-6,14,CASSSATGVQPQHF,TGTGCCAGCAGCTCCGCGACAGGGGTTCAGCCCCAGCATTTT
TRBD1,TRBJ1-4,many,TRBV12-3/TRBV12-4,14,CASSPQGTNEKLFF,TGTGCCAGCAGCCCACAGGGGACTAATGAAAAACTGTTTTTT
TRBD2,TRBJ2-1,.,TRBV4-1,16,CASSQSGLAGYNEQFF,TGCGCCAGCAGCCAATCGGGACTAGCGGGTTACAATGAGCAGTTCTTC
.,TRBJ1-2,.,TRBV20-1,13,CSAMVGNNYGYTF,TGCAGTGCCATGGTAGGGAATAACTATGGCTACACCTTC
TRBD1,TRBJ1-2,.,TRBV7-8,15,CASSLSRQGHYGYTF,TGTGCCAGCAGCTTATCGAGACAGGGACACTATGGCTACACCTTC
TRBD2,TRBJ2-1,.,TRBV10-3,16,CAISESGSGRGNEQFF,TGTGCCATCAGTGAGAGCGGGAGCGGTCGGGGCAATGAGCAGTTCTTC
TRBD1,TRBJ2-5,.,TRBV7-8,15,CASSSHMDRDETQYF,TGTGCCAGCAGCTCTCATATGGACAGGGATGAGACCCAGTACTTC
.,TRBJ2-7,.,TRBV27,15,CASSPLPGTSYEQYF,TGTGCCAGCAGTCCCCTTCCGGGTACTTCCTACGAGCAGTACTTC
.,TRBJ1-1,few,TRBV7-9,13,CASSAQSFTEAFF,TGTGCCAGCAGCGCGCAGAGTTTTACTGAAGCTTTCTTT
TRBD1,TRBJ2-1,.,TRBV6-5,15,CASRRDRGPYNEQFF,TGTGCCAGCAGACGGGACAGGGGGCCCTACAATGAGCAGTTCTTC
TRBD2,TRBJ2-1,.,TRBV7-2,17,CASSRTSGGSSYNEQFF,TGTGCCAGCAGCAGAACTAGCGGAGGCAGCTCCTACAATGAGCAGTTCTTC
.,TRBJ2-7,few,TRBV4-3,17,CASSLTAGQLTPYEQYF,TGCGCCAGCAGCCTCACCGCGGGGCAGTTAACGCCGTACGAGCAGTACTTC
.,TRBJ2-3,.,TRBV29-1,13,CSVVWSWGDTQYF,TGCAGCGTTGTCTGGAGCTGGGGAGATACGCAGTATTTT
.,TRBJ2-7,.,TRBV20-1,12,CSAQHRADEQYF,TGCAGTGCTCAGCACAGGGCGGACGAGCAGTACTTC
.,TRBJ2-3,few,TRBV6-5,13,CAGGRRSGQAQYF,TGTGCCGGCGGGAGACGGAGCGGACAGGCGCAGTATTTT
.,TRBJ1-4,.,TRBV6-1,11,CASTLNEKLFF,TGTGCCAGCACCCTCAATGAAAAACTGTTTTTT
TRBD1,TRBJ1-5,once,TRBV19,14,CATALYRGYQPQHF,TGTGCCACGGCTTTGTACAGGGGCTATCAGCCCCAGCATTTT
.,TRBJ2-3,few,TRBV20-1,13,CSATPVGADTQYF,TGCAGTGCTACCCCGGTAGGGGCAGATACGCAGTATTTT
TRBD1,TRBJ2-5,.,TRBV6-1,16,CASSHLWTGSVKTQYF,TGTGCCAGCAGTCACCTGTGGACAGGGTCTGTTAAGACCCAGTACTTC
.,TRBJ2-4,.,TRBV11-2,15,CASRNVGGATSIQYF,TGTGCCAGCAGGAACGTTGGGGGCGCTACGAGCATTCAGTACTTC
.,TRBJ2-1,few,TRBV7-8,15,CASSLSRGLVSEQFF,TGTGCCAGCAGCTTAAGTCGAGGGTTAGTGAGTGAGCAGTTCTTC
.,TRBJ1-3,few,TRBV7-6,13,CASSWGQGNTIYF,TGTGCCAGCAGTTGGGGCCAAGGAAACACCATATATTTT
.,TRBJ2-7,few,TRBV7-2,13,CATGWGSVYEQYF,TGTGCCACTGGGTGGGGTAGCGTCTACGAGCAGTACTTC
TRBD2,TRBJ2-1,.,TRBV12-3/TRBV12-4,15,CASSHGTSGINEQFF,TGTGCCAGCAGTCACGGGACTAGCGGAATTAATGAGCAGTTCTTC
TRBD2,TRBJ2-1,few,TRBV7-9,18,CASSESPTFSGIYNEQFF,TGTGCCAGCAGCGAGTCCCCGACTTTTAGCGGGATTTACAATGAGCAGTTCTTC